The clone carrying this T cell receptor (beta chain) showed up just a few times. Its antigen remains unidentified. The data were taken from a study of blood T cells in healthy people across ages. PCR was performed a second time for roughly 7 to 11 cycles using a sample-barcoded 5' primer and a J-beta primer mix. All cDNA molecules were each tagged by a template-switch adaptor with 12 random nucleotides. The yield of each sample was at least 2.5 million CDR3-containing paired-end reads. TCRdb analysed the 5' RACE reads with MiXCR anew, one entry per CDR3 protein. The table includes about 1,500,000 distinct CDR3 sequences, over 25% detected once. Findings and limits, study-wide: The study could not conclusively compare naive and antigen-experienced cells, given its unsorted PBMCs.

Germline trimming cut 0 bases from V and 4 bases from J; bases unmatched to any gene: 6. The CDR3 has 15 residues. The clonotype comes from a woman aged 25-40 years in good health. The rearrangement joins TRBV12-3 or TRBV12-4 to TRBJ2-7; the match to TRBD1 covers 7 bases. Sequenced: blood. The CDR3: CASSLAGQVGYEQYF. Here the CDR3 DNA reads TGTGCCAGCAGTTTAGCCGGACAGGTGGGGTACGAGCAGTACTTC.